A single sample is the source of the 16 T cell receptor beta chains below, sequenced in a study of CXCR3-negative and CXCR3-positive naive CD8 T cells. What these receptors recognize is not known. The libraries of TRB cDNA were prepared using 5' RACE with UMI labels. Reprocessing the 5' RACE reads, TCRdb reports a single entry for every CDR3 protein and omits DNA. The sample yields about 150,000 distinct CDR3 sequences, of which the top ten take up around 0.28%. Notes on the study in general: The study found more hydrophobic TRB CDR3s in CXCR3-positive naive cells than in CXCR3-negative naive cells.

Sequencing was done on a sample of naive CXCR3+ CD8+ T cells from blood. Subset: CD45RO-CCR7+CD27+CD95- naive CD8+ T cells expressing CXCR3 (TNR3+). The receptors shown here come from a human donor in good health. Some clones in this sample may be carry-over from other donors' samples.

The chain employs TRBV29-1 and TRBJ2-3. Germline values: CDR1 SQVTM, CDR2 ANQGSEA. CDR3 length equals 14 residues. The CDR3 protein is CSATVSRPTDTQYF.

V usage is TRBV21-1 and J usage is TRBJ1-5. TRBV21-1 constitutes a pseudogene. The CDR3 totals 16 residues. CDR3 loop: CASSKGRGKGYQPQHF.

V usage is TRBV30 and J usage is TRBJ2-4; the D gene TCRdb calls, TRBD1, cannot be checked with no DNA. From germline, CDR1 is GTSNPN and CDR2 SVGIG (reference sequence). The CDR3 covers 17 residues. CDR3 region: CAWRPKRRPAPKNIQYF.

The chain couples TRBV25-1 to TRBJ2-3. CDR3 length: 12 amino acids. CDR1 MGHDK and CDR2 SYGVNS come from the germline V gene. The chain's CDR3 is CASSDRWDTQYF. Variable domain in full (rest from reference TRBV25-1 and TRBJ2-3): EADIYQTPRYLVIGTGKKITLECSQTMGHDKMYWYQQDPGMELHLIHYSYGVNSTEKGDLSSESTVSRIRTEHFPLTLESARPSHTSQYLCASSDRWDTQYFGPGTRLTVL.

CDR3 region: CASSTGTNFAETQYF. The chain is built from TRBV3-1 and TRBJ2-5; TCRdb proposes TRBD2, but this gene call is untestable without DNA. This CDR3 is 15 amino acids long. The germline V gene encodes CDR1 LGHDT and CDR2 YNNKEL (reference sequence).

The chain carries TRBV3-1 and TRBJ2-3; no DNA is available, so the TRBD2 call from TCRdb remains unchecked. The CDR3 sequence is 16 residues long. In germline, CDR1 is LGHDT, CDR2 YNNKEL (reference sequence). The CDR3: CASSHRLAENTDTQYF.

The chain is built from TRBV7-9 and TRBJ2-7; TCRdb's assignment of TRBD1 cannot be checked, as there is no DNA. This CDR3 has 15 residues. The germline V gene has CDR1 SEHNR and CDR2 FQNEAQ (reference sequence). CDR3 loop: CASSGGGSPSYEQYF.

The rearrangement uses TRBV20-1 and TRBJ2-1; TCRdb reports TRBD1, a call that lacks DNA to check it against. Per germline, CDR1 DFQATT and CDR2 SNEGSKA (reference sequence). There are 13 residues in the CDR3. The CDR3 loop reads CSARPVIKDEQFF.

The chain combines TRBV6-2 or TRBV6-3 with TRBJ2-7; the D gene TCRdb calls, TRBD1, cannot be checked with no DNA. The CDR3 totals 12 residues. Germline V gene lookup returns CDR1 MNHEY and CDR2 SVGEGT. CDR3 residues: CASRTDTYEQYF.

V usage is TRBV13 and J usage is TRBJ2-1; TCRdb lists TRBD1, though no DNA is available to test this call. In germline, CDR1 is PRHDT, CDR2 FYEKMQ (reference sequence). The CDR3 spans 16 residues. The CDR3 sequence: CASSLGLAGAEGGQFF. Full variable domain (remainder filled in from reference TRBV13 and TRBJ2-1): AAGVIQSPRHLIKEKRETATLKCYPIPRHDTVYWYQQGPGQDPQFLISFYEKMQSDKGSIPDRFSAQQFSDYHSELNMSSLELGDSALYFCASSLGLAGAEGGQFFGPGTRLTVL.

The V and J genes are TRBV6-5 and TRBJ2-1; TCRdb's D call of TRBD1 is untestable without DNA. The CDR3 spans 18 residues. Germline CDR1 MNHEY, CDR2 SVGAGI. The CDR3 region is CASSYGGIGGAPYNEQFF.

The chain joins TRBV10-3 to TRBJ2-7; no DNA is available, so the TRBD2 call from TCRdb remains unchecked. CDR1 ENHRY and CDR2 SYGVKD come from the germline V gene. The CDR3 is made up of 15 amino acids. CDR3 in amino acids: CAFSEPGLAGAEQYF.

The chain couples TRBV12-3 or TRBV12-4 to TRBJ2-6; TCRdb designates TRBD1, a call that cannot be tested without DNA. The CDR3 loop spans 15 amino acids. CDR3 sequence reads: CASSFTGTGANVLTF.

The rearrangement links TRBV27 to TRBJ1-1; TCRdb proposes TRBD1, but this gene call is untestable without DNA. The CDR3 contains 15 residues. The germline CDR1 and CDR2 sequences are MNHEY and SMNVEV (reference sequence). The CDR3: CASSSRQGLNTEAFF.

The CDR3 is CASSQDTRGEQYF. The rearrangement links TRBV14 to TRBJ2-7; TCRdb picks TRBD1, but there is no DNA to check that call. The germline V gene has CDR1 SGHDN and CDR2 FVKESK. The CDR3 is 13 residues long. Complete variable domain (other parts from reference TRBV14 and TRBJ2-7): EAGVTQFPSHSVIEKGQTVTLRCDPISGHDNLYWYRRVMGKEIKFLLHFVKESKQDESGMPNNRFLAERTGGTYSTLKVQPAELEDSGVYFCASSQDTRGEQYFGPGTRLTVT.

V usage is TRBV10-1 and J usage is TRBJ2-4. Germline loops: CDR1 WNHNN, CDR2 SYGVQD (reference sequence). This CDR3 region has 15 residues. The CDR3 here is CASSPFWGAKNIQYF.